These 28 T cell receptor beta chains were all obtained from the same sample, sequenced in a study of glioma-infiltrating T cells after dendritic cell vaccination. TCRdb keeps only in-frame clones here, not all; method: immunoSEQ multiplex PCR. The profile shows about 92,000 clones, approximately 84% of them singletons. The material sequenced was blood, taken before dendritic cell vaccination. The receptor set was obtained from a human donor with glioblastoma.

In its sample, this clone was seen once. Here the CDR3 DNA reads TGTGCCAGCAGCACGCGGACAGGCTACATGAACACTGAAGCTTTCTTT. Translating gives CASSTRTGYMNTEAFF. The chain is built from TRBV14 and TRBJ1-1, with TRBD1 matching 7 bases. The germline V gene has CDR1 SGHDN and CDR2 FVKESK. V was pared by 5 bases and J by 0 bases, with 9 bases of the junction left unmatched. The CDR3 contains 16 residues.

The rearrangement links TRBV29-1 to TRBJ2-4; the match to TRBD1 covers 7 bases. The J segment lost 2 bases and the V segment lost 8 bases, leaving 21 bases of the junction unmatched. The CDR3 is 18 amino acids. Germline V CDR1 and CDR2: SQVTM, ANQGSEA. CDR3 loop: CSPISGQRSFWSKNIQYF. The CDR3 DNA reads as TGCAGCCCCATTTCGGGACAGAGATCGTTTTGGTCCAAAAACATTCAGTACTTC.

This rearrangement joins TRBV27 to TRBJ2-7, with 11 bases lining up with TRBD1. The CDR3 extends over 15 amino acids. Per germline, CDR1 MNHEY and CDR2 SMNVEV (reference sequence). Trimming cost V 6 bases and J 0 bases; bases outside gene matches: 4. The CDR3 protein is CASRKGQGVSYEQYF. As DNA, the CDR3 is TGTGCCAGCAGGAAGGGACAGGGGGTCTCCTACGAGCAGTACTTC.

In its sample, this clone was seen once. The chain uses TRBV7-9 and TRBJ2-1; 10 nucleotides line up with TRBD1. J lost 5 bases, V lost 5 bases, and 6 bases had no gene match. This CDR3 has 15 amino acids. CDR1 is SEHNR and CDR2 is FQNEAQ in the germline V gene (reference sequence). For the CDR3, the DNA is TGTGCCAGCAGCCAGACAGGGGGCAAGCACAATGAGCAGTTCTTC. As protein: CASSQTGGKHNEQFF. The whole variable domain, remainder taken from reference TRBV7-9 and TRBJ2-1, is DTGVSQNPRHKITKRGQNVTFRCDPISEHNRLYWYRQTLGQGPEFLTYFQNEAQLEKSRLLSDRFSAERPKGSFSTLEIQRTEQGDSAMYLCASSQTGGKHNEQFFGPGTRLTVL.

The chain is built from TRBV9 and TRBJ1-5; no definite D call. The V end was cut by 0 bases, the J end by 0 bases, with 13 bases between. CDR3 length equals 17 residues. Per the germline V gene, CDR1 is SGDLS and CDR2 is YYNGEE. The CDR3: CASSVGGSWISNQPQHF. For the CDR3, the DNA is TGTGCCAGCAGCGTAGGCGGGAGTTGGATTAGCAATCAGCCCCAGCATTTT.

The chain recombines TRBV4-2 with TRBJ2-1; no reliable D call. The CDR3 is 16 residues long. Deletions cut 4 bases from V and 0 bases from J, with 13 bases between. Germline V CDR1 and CDR2: LGHNA, YNFKEQ. The CDR3 loop reads CASSLEEMSSYNEQFF. The DNA of the CDR3 is TGTGCCAGCAGCCTCGAAGAAATGAGCTCCTACAATGAGCAGTTCTTC.

The chain recombines TRBV5-1 with TRBJ1-1, with D tentatively TRBD1 (5 bases). CDR1 is SGHRS and CDR2 is YFSETQ in the germline V gene. The V end was cut by 4 bases, the J end by 3 bases, with 16 bases between. The CDR3 totals 15 residues. Written as DNA, the CDR3 is TGCGCCAGCAGCAGAAAAGGGGTAATAGACACTGAAGCTTTCTTT. This translates into CASSRKGVIDTEAFF.

The gene calls are TRBV7-3 and TRBJ2-5, with D tentatively TRBD1 (6 bases). The CDR3 extends over 14 amino acids. Trimming pared 4 bases from V and 5 bases from J, leaving 14 bases between. Germline V CDR1 and CDR2: SGHTA, FQGTGA. The CDR3 is CASSSTGPKETQYF. The CDR3 nucleotides read TGTGCCAGCAGCTCTACAGGGCCAAAGGAGACCCAGTACTTC.

The genes are TRBV18 and TRBJ1-1; D is unresolved. The CDR3 consists of 15 residues. Trimming removed 3 bases at V and 2 bases at J, with 13 bases between. Germline V gene data show CDR1 as KGHSH and CDR2 as LQKENI. The CDR3, as DNA: TGTGCCAGCTCACCCCAAGAGGGTTCAAACACTGAAGCTTTCTTT. Protein product: CASSPQEGSNTEAFF.

The rearrangement uses TRBV19 and TRBJ1-5; D gene unclear. Trimming left V 3 bases short and J 0 bases short, with 12 bases between. This CDR3 comprises 16 residues. From germline, CDR1 is LNHDA and CDR2 SQIVND (reference sequence). The CDR3 bases are TGTGCCAGTAGTATTTTAGGGAGCGATAGCAATCAGCCCCAGCATTTT. Translating it yields CASSILGSDSNQPQHF.

CDR3 loop: CASSLAGGWAAFF. CDR3 in DNA: TGTGCCAGCAGCTTAGCAGGGGGTTGGGCAGCTTTCTTT. The chain is built from TRBV7-9 and TRBJ1-1, with D possibly matching TRBD1 (6 bases). Germline lookup yields CDR1 SEHNR and CDR2 FQNEAQ (reference sequence). V gave up 0 bases and J gave up 10 bases, with 12 bases separating them. The CDR3 loop spans 13 amino acids.

This chain joins TRBV9 and TRBJ2-3, with TRBD2 matching over 14 bases. Trimming at V came to 1 base and at J to 2 bases, leaving 3 bases not matched to a gene. The V gene's germline CDR1 is SGDLS and CDR2 YYNGEE. This CDR3 is built from 17 residues. CDR3 amino acids: CASSVRTSGGHTDTQYF. In DNA form, the CDR3 reads TGTGCCAGCAGCGTAAGGACTAGCGGGGGGCACACAGATACGCAGTATTTT.

The chain uses TRBV19 and TRBJ2-2, with TRBD1 matching over 8 bases. The V and J ends lost 7 bases and 6 bases, in that order; junction bases with no gene match: 10. CDR3 length: 15 residues. Germline V CDR1 and CDR2: LNHDA, SQIVND (reference sequence). DNA for the CDR3: TGTGCCAGTAAAGTTGCAGGGGGCTTTCCCGGGGAGCTGTTTTTT. It is translated as CASKVAGGFPGELFF.

This sequence joins TRBV18 and TRBJ1-2, with D possibly being TRBD1 (6 bases). Germline CDR1 is KGHSH and CDR2 is LQKENI. CDR3 length: 15 residues. Trimming cost V 3 bases and J 1 base, with 12 bases left between them. This CDR3 reads CASSPTRDNNYGYTF. CDR3 bases: TGTGCCAGCTCACCCACTCGGGACAATAACTATGGCTACACCTTC.

The V and J genes are TRBV5-5 and TRBJ2-5, with D hard to call. The germline V gene has CDR1 SGHKS and CDR2 YYEKEE (reference sequence). The V end lost 3 bases, the J end lost 5 bases, and 5 bases lay between the germline ends. The CDR3 runs to 11 residues. DNA of the CDR3: TGTGCCAGCAGCTCTAAGGAGACCCAGTACTTC. It is translated as CASSSKETQYF. Filled out from reference TRBV5-5 and TRBJ2-5, the complete variable domain reads DAGVTQSPTHLIKTRGQQVTLRCSPISGHKSVSWYQQVLGQGPQFIFQYYEKEERGRGNFPDRFSARQFPNYSSELNVNALLLGDSALYLCASSSKETQYFGPGTRLLVL.

In nucleotides, the CDR3 is TGTGCCAGCAGTTTCCAACCGGGACAGGGGCCAGTCTACACCTTC. Protein sequence: CASSFQPGQGPVYTF. The V call is TRBV28, the J call TRBJ1-2; 10 positions match TRBD1. Unmatched junction bases numbered 11, after V lost 3 bases and J lost 10 bases. The CDR3 is 15 amino acids. The germline gives CDR1 MDHEN, CDR2 SYDVKM.

The chain combines TRBV30 with TRBJ1-1, with 8 bases identical to TRBD1. Germline CDR1 and CDR2: GTSNPN and SVGIG (reference sequence). The CDR3 has 16 residues. Losses at the gene ends were 4 bases for V and 3 bases for J; bases not matched to a gene: 13. Here the CDR3 DNA reads TGTGCCTGGAAATCTGCGGACAGGGAAATGGACACTGAAGCTTTCTTT. Translation gives CAWKSADREMDTEAFF.

The rearrangement links TRBV27 to TRBJ2-1; 8 bases are a match to TRBD1. CDR3 size: 15 residues. Looked up from germline, CDR1 is MNHEY and CDR2 is SMNVEV (reference sequence). J gave up 4 bases and V 4 bases, and 6 bases lay outside the gene matches. The CDR3 spells CASSSGTGAYNEQFF. In DNA form, the CDR3 reads TGTGCCAGCAGTTCCGGGACAGGTGCTTACAATGAGCAGTTCTTC.

The chain couples TRBV19 to TRBJ1-4; D ambiguous. This CDR3 has 14 residues. Deletions cut 5 bases from V and 4 bases from J, with 11 bases between. Germline CDR1 reads LNHDA; CDR2 reads SQIVND (reference sequence). The CDR3 loop is CASSYREFNEKLFF. As DNA, the CDR3 is TGTGCCAGTAGTTACCGGGAATTTAATGAAAAACTGTTTTTT.

The rearrangement links TRBV5-1 to TRBJ1-1; a possible D gene is TRBD1 (5 bases). Between the trimmed V and J ends, which lost 7 bases and 5 bases, there was a span of 9 bases. Germline V gene sequence: CDR1 SGHRS, CDR2 YFSETQ. The CDR3 is 11 residues long. The CDR3 region has the DNA TGCGCCAGCGGAGGGGAGACTGAAGCTTTCTTT. Protein sequence: CASGGETEAFF. Full variable domain (outside the CDR3, taken from reference TRBV5-1 and TRBJ1-1): KAGVTQTPRYLIKTRGQQVTLSCSPISGHRSVSWYQQTPGQGLQFLFEYFSETQRNKGNFPGRFSGRQFSNSRSEMNVSTLELGDSALYLCASGGETEAFFGQGTRLTVV.

The CDR3 nucleotides are TGTGCCAGCAGTCGCCGGGACTCTGGGGAGACCCAGTACTTC. Protein sequence: CASSRRDSGETQYF. The chain carries TRBV6-5 and TRBJ2-5, with D possibly matching TRBD2 (6 bases). Germline V CDR1 and CDR2: MNHEY, SVGAGI. V gave up 5 bases and J gave up 5 bases, with 15 bases separating them. The CDR3 extends over 14 amino acids.

V usage is TRBV28 and J usage is TRBJ2-5; 10 bases fit TRBD2. CDR3 length: 15 amino acids. Germline CDR1 reads MDHEN; CDR2 reads SYDVKM. Germline trimming cut 6 bases from V and 5 bases from J; bases unmatched to any gene: 9. CDR3 sequence: CASSQSGRALETQYF. The DNA of the CDR3 is TGTGCCAGCAGCCAGAGCGGGAGGGCCTTGGAGACCCAGTACTTC.

This rearrangement joins TRBV5-1 to TRBJ2-2, with D possibly being TRBD1 (5 bases). The CDR3 loop spans 16 amino acids. Per the germline V gene, CDR1 is SGHRS and CDR2 is YFSETQ. V dropped 0 bases and J dropped 0 bases, with 9 bases sitting between them. The CDR3 region is CASSLDRTSNTGELFF. In nucleotides, the CDR3 is TGCGCCAGCAGCTTGGACAGGACCTCGAACACCGGGGAGCTGTTTTTT.

This chain joins TRBV5-1 and TRBJ2-5; 10 bases map to TRBD1. V dropped 3 bases and J dropped 3; count of bases not matched to a gene: 17. The CDR3 is 19 amino acids. The germline V gene has CDR1 SGHRS and CDR2 YFSETQ. The CDR3 reads CASSSSRDRGHRSEETQYF. In DNA, the CDR3 is TGCGCCAGCAGCTCTTCCCGGGACAGGGGACATCGTTCAGAAGAGACCCAGTACTTC.

This clone appeared once. The V gene is TRBV7-8, the J gene TRBJ1-5, with 10 bases that match TRBD1. Germline lookup yields CDR1 SGHVS and CDR2 FQNEAQ. The CDR3 sequence is 17 residues long. Trimming cost V 4 bases and J 0 bases; bases outside gene matches: 6. The CDR3 DNA follows: TGTGCCAGCAGCTGGGGGGACAGGGGCCCTAGCAATCAGCCCCAGCATTTT. Translation gives CASSWGDRGPSNQPQHF.

The V and J genes are TRBV1 and TRBJ1-2; the D segment call TRBD1 is taken from the table without a DNA check. TRBV1 is labeled a pseudogene. This CDR3 contains 17 residues. The CDR3 nucleotides read TGCACCAGCAGCCAAGAGGTACAGACCCCTCAGAACTATGGCTACACCTTC. Translation gives CTSSQEVQTPQNYGYTF.

This clone was detected only a few times. The V call is TRBV30, the J call TRBJ2-2, with D possibly matching TRBD1 (5 bases). V was trimmed by 4 bases and J by 6 bases, leaving 18 bases between them. CDR1 and CDR2 (germline): GTSNPN, SVGIG (reference sequence). There are 15 residues in the CDR3. The CDR3 sequence: CAWMSRVVLSGELFF. DNA of the CDR3: TGTGCCTGGATGAGCAGGGTAGTTCTGTCCGGGGAGCTGTTTTTT.

V gene TRBV18 combines with J gene TRBJ2-5; 11 nucleotides agree with TRBD1. The CDR3 extends over 16 amino acids. Trimming took 3 bases from V and 4 from J; bases not matched to a gene: 7. CDR1 and CDR2 from the germline V gene are KGHSH and LQKENI. CDR3 sequence: CASSPPGQGAPETQYF. The CDR3 DNA reads TGTGCCAGCTCACCGCCCGGACAGGGGGCCCCAGAGACCCAGTACTTC.